These T cell receptor beta chains were read from a single sample in a study of cytotoxic CD8 clonotypes in ibrutinib-treated CLL. Produced via immunoSEQ multiplex PCR; TCRdb's table is partial and in-frame only. Of approximately 150,000 clones in the sample, approximately 75% were seen once. The specimen was PBMCs, collected after 12 months of ibrutinib treatment. These receptors were collected from a human donor with chronic lymphocytic leukemia. The CDR3 runs from the conserved cysteine through the conserved F or W. Size is stated for part of the rows, as once, few or many counts, or as a class when the clone is expanded.

>NA|16|TRBJ1-4|TRBV13
CASSLGVGQLNEKLFF
>once|17|TRBJ2-7|TRBV18
CASSPPSQAIGSYEQYF
>NA|14|TRBJ2-7|TRBV7-9
CASSFGGRSYEQYF
>NA|14|TRBJ1-2|TRBV25-1
CASSELGGFNGYTF
>few|12|TRBJ1-5|TRBV19
CASNWGLQPQHF
>NA|12|TRBJ2-7|TRBV6-5
CASSYRGAEQYF
>NA|15|TRBJ2-7|TRBV19
CASSRRRDGNYEQYF
>NA|14|TRBJ1-1|TRBV27
CASSDDRVQTEAFF
>NA|14|TRBJ2-2|TRBV19
CASSIDINNGELFF
>NA|14|TRBJ2-1|TRBV7-3
CASSLGLSYNEQFF
>NA|14|TRBJ1-5|TRBV6-5
CASSYDREDQPQHF
>NA|15|TRBJ2-5|TRBV5-1
CASSLGGLGYETQYF
>NA|14|TRBJ1-1|TRBV5-8
CASRVRWPEPEAFF
>NA|15|TRBJ1-5|TRBV6-5
CASSYSRDSHQPQHF
>NA|16|TRBJ2-3|TRBV19
CASSIEASASTDTQYF
>once|15|TRBJ2-1|TRBV5-1
CASSLVGTSNDEQFF
>NA|14|TRBJ1-5|TRBV5-4
CASSFGTQGQPQHF
>NA|15|TRBJ1-1|TRBV2
CASTPAQGANTEAFF
>NA|15|TRBJ1-4|TRBV25-1
CASSFPGALSEKLFF
>NA|15|TRBJ1-4|TRBV2
CASRTQGSLNEKLFF
>NA|15|TRBJ2-1|TRBV9
CASSVDGPYYNEQFF
>NA|15|TRBJ1-5|TRBV7-2
CASSLVTGPDQPQHF
>NA|15|TRBJ1-1|TRBV4-2
CASSHAGTLNTEAFF
>few|15|TRBJ2-3|TRBV7-3
CASSFSAGRTDTQYF
>NA|14|TRBJ2-7|TRBV28
CASSLDRGTHEQYF
>NA|16|TRBJ1-2|TRBV4-1
CASSQDRRDSRYGYTF
>NA|14|TRBJ2-3|TRBV28
CASSLRTSTDTQYF
>NA|15|TRBJ2-3|TRBV5-6
CASSLGISGLDTQYF
>NA|21|TRBJ2-7|TRBV10-3
CAISEEVWSASGRRGLYEQYF
>NA|15|TRBJ1-2|TRBV7-9
CASSLVATANYGYTF
>NA|13|TRBJ1-4|TRBV6-5
CASSWAPKEKLFF
>NA|13|TRBJ2-3|TRBV6-1
CASRVLSTDTQYF
>few|12|TRBJ2-5|TRBV10-3
CAISDREETQYF
>NA|13|TRBJ2-7|TRBV5-1
CASSFTTGDEQYF
>NA|14|TRBJ2-7|TRBV5-1
CASSLGTVSYEQYF
>NA|13|TRBJ2-3|TRBV28
CASSLPSTDTQYF
>once|15|TRBJ2-2|TRBV19
CASNPDYRKSGELFF
>once|11|TRBJ2-2|TRBV29-1
CSVFNTGELFF
>NA|16|TRBJ1-4|TRBV5-1
CASSPTGAGPGEKLFF
>NA|17|TRBJ1-4|TRBV28
CASSLLWGQGAGEKLFF
>NA|12|TRBJ1-2|TRBV30
CAWTDRVFGYTF
>NA|15|TRBJ2-4|TRBV14
CASSRVQGTKNIQYF
>NA|12|TRBJ1-5|TRBV30
CAWGQLDQPQHF
>NA|12|TRBJ2-3|TRBV7-3
CASSPIGGEKYF
>many|16|TRBJ2-7|TRBV6-4
CASSESPGQGAQEQYF
>NA|14|TRBJ2-4|TRBV28
CASSFDWGKNIQYF
>NA|15|TRBJ2-1|TRBV11-3
CASSLAGGPYNEQFF
>NA|15|TRBJ2-3|TRBV27
CASTFRDRSTDTQYF
>NA|16|TRBJ2-1|TRBV9
CASSVAGTVPYNEQFF
>NA|13|TRBJ2-7|TRBV6-1
CASKQGSSYEQYF
>NA|12|TRBJ2-1|TRBV19
CASRNSGDEQFF
>NA|13|TRBJ1-2|TRBV7-3
CASSPGGDYGYTF
>once|15|TRBJ2-7|TRBV19
CASSTVGTGAYEQYF
>NA|22|TRBJ1-5|TRBV10-1
CASSRSSDRGHRRKYSNQPQHF
>NA|16|TRBJ1-5|TRBV7-9
CASSLATGGAGQPQHF
>NA|16|TRBJ2-3|TRBV7-2
CASSGQFGSLTDTQYF
>NA|15|TRBJ1-2|TRBV19
CASSTRQGANYGYTF